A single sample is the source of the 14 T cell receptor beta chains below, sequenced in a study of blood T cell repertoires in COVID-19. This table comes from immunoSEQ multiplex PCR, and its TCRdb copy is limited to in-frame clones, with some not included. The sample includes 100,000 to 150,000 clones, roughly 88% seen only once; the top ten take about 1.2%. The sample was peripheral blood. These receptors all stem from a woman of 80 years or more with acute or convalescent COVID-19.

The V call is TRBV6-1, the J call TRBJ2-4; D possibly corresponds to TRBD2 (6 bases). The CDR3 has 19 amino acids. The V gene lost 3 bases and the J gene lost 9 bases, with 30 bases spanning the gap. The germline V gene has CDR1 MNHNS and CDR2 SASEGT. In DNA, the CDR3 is TGTGCCAGCAGTGACACCCAGGAGAGACTAGGCATTTGGAAACGCATTCAGTACTTC. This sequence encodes CASSDTQERLGIWKRIQYF.

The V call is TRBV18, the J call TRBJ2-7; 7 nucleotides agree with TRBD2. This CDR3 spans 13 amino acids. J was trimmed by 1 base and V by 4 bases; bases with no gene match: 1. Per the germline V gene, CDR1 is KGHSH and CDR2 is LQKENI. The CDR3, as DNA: TGTGCCAGCTCACTGGGGGGGTCCTACGAGCAGTACTTC. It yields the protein CASSLGGSYEQYF.

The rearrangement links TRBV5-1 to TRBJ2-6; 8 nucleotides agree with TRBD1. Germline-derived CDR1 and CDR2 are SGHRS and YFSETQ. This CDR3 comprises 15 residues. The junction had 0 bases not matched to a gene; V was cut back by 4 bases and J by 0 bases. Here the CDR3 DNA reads TGCGCCAGCAGCCAGGGGGCCTCTGGGGCCAACGTCCTGACTTTC. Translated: CASSQGASGANVLTF.

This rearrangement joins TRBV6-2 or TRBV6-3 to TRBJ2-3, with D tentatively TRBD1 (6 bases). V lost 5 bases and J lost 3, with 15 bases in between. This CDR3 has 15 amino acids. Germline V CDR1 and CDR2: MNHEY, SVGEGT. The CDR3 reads CASSLRGFGTDTQYF. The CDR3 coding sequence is TGTGCCAGCAGTCTCAGGGGATTTGGAACAGATACGCAGTATTTT.

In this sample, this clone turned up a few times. The CDR3 reads CASSHRTGYSPLHF. The CDR3 DNA is TGTGCCAGCAGCCATAGGACAGGGTACTCACCCCTCCACTTT. This chain links TRBV3-1 (or the pseudogene TRBV3-2) with TRBJ1-6; TRBD1 agrees at 8 bases. V was pared by 3 bases and J by 10 bases, with 5 bases of the junction left unmatched. Germline CDR1 and CDR2: LGHDT and YNNKEL (reference sequence). This CDR3 region has 14 residues.

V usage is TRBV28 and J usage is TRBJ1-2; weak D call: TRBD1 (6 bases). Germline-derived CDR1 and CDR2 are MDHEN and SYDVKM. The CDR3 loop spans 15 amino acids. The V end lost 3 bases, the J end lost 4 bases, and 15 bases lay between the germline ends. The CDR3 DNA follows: TGTGCCAGCAGTTTCCCGGGGACAACGTTCTATGGCTACACCTTC. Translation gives CASSFPGTTFYGYTF.

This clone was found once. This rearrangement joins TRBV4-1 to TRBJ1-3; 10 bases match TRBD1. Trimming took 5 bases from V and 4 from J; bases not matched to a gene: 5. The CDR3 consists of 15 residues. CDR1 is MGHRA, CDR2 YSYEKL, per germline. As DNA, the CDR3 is TGCGCCAGCAGCTCCGGGACAGGGGCAGGAAACACCATATATTTT. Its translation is CASSSGTGAGNTIYF.

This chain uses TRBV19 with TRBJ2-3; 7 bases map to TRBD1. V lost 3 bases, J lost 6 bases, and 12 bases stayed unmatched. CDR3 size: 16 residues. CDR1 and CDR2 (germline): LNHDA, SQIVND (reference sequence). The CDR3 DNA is TGTGCCAGTAGTATTCCCCTGACAGGGAGATTGGATACGCAGTATTTT. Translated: CASSIPLTGRLDTQYF.

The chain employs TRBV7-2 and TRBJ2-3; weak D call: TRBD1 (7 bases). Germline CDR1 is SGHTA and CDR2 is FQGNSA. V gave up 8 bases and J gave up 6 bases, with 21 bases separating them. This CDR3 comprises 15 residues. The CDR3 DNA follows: TGTGCCAGCCGTGACAGGGTCTACCGGGGGGATACGCAGTATTTT. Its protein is CASRDRVYRGDTQYF.

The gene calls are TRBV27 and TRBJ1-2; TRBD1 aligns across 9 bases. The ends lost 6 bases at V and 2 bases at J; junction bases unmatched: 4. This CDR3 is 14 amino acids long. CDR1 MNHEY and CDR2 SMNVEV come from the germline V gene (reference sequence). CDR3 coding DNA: TGTGCCAGCAGCGGGGACAGGGCAAACTATGGCTACACCTTC. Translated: CASSGDRANYGYTF.

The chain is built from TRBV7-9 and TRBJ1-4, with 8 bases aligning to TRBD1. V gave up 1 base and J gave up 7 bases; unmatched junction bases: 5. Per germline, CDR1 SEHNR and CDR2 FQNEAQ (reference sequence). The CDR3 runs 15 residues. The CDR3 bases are TGTGCCAGCAGCTTAGGAGGGACAGGTAGTGAAAAACTGTTTTTT. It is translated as CASSLGGTGSEKLFF.

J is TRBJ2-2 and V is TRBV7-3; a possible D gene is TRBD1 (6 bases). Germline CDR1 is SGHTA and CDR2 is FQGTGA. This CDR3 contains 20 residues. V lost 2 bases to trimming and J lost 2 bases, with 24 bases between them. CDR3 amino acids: CASSLFATGSHRRNTGELFF. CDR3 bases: TGTGCCAGCAGCTTATTTGCGACAGGTTCCCATCGCCGTAACACCGGGGAGCTGTTTTTT.

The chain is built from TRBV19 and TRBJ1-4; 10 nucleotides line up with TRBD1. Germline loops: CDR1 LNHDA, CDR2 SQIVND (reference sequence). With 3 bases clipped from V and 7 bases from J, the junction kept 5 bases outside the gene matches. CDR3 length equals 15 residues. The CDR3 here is CASSIRGTGVEKLFF. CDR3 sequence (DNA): TGTGCCAGTAGTATTAGGGGGACAGGGGTTGAAAAACTGTTTTTT.

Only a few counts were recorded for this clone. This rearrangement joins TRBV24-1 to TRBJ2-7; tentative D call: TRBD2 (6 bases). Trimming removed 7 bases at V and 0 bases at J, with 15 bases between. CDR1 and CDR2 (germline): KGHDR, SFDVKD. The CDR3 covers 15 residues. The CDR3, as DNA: TGTGCCACCAGCCCACGGGGGTTAAGCTCCTACGAGCAGTACTTC. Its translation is CATSPRGLSSYEQYF.